The 5 T cell receptor beta chains in this list originate from one sample, sequenced in a study of human T cells and chemical hapten exposure. Each CDR3 protein gets one entry after TCRdb re-called the RACE reads with MiXCR. The profile covers 200,000 to 300,000 distinct CDR3 sequences, with about 8.1% appearing a single time and 2% to 3% taken by the ten largest. Time point meaning: pre-sensitization, week 0. Treatment indicated: therapeutic diphenylcyclopropenone sensitization with weekly scalp DPC. The material was whole blood, obtained in connection with sensitization to the hapten diphenylcyclopropenone (DPC). These receptors were taken from a woman between 40 and 55 years old with alopecia areata. Some clones in this sample may be carry-over from other donors' samples.

There are a few counts of this clonotype. The chain joins TRBV5-1 to TRBJ1-4; D uncertain. The CDR3 loop spans 12 amino acids. CDR1 and CDR2 (germline): SGHRS, YFSETQ. V was trimmed by 5 bases and J by 6 bases, leaving 8 bases between them. CDR3 DNA: TGCGCCAGCAGAGGTAATGATGAAAAACTGTTTTTT. It yields the protein CASRGNDEKLFF.

This clonotype was seen repeatedly, ten times or more. V usage is TRBV28 and J usage is TRBJ1-4; D ambiguous. The CDR3 runs to 14 residues. Trimming took off 8 bases at V and 5 bases at J, with 15 bases between the two ends. Germline CDR1 and CDR2: MDHEN and SYDVKM. The CDR3 nucleotides read TGTGCCAGCGCGACGACTGAGTACAATGAAAAACTGTTTTTT. Translating it yields CASATTEYNEKLFF.

This clonotype was seen a few times. The J gene is TRBJ2-3, the V gene TRBV15; 7 bases agree with TRBD1. The trim removed 3 bases at V and 0 bases at J, leaving 3 bases unmatched. Germline V gene sequence: CDR1 LNHNV, CDR2 YYDKDF (reference sequence). The CDR3 has 15 residues. The CDR3 protein is CATSRDRPSTDTQYF. DNA of the CDR3: TGTGCCACCAGCAGGGACAGGCCAAGCACAGATACGCAGTATTTT.

In this sample, this clonotype turned up many times. The chain employs TRBV10-3 and TRBJ1-6; D gene unclear. V shed 0 bases and J shed 7 bases, with 10 bases lying between them. The CDR3 has 15 residues. Per germline, CDR1 ENHRY and CDR2 SYGVKD. The CDR3 loop is CAISESNAGNSPLHF. The DNA for the CDR3 is TGTGCCATCAGTGAGTCGAACGCGGGGAATTCACCCCTCCACTTT.

This clonotype was recorded a few times. This chain links TRBV3-1 with TRBJ2-4, with D possibly called TRBD1 or TRBD2 (5 bases each). The CDR3 consists of 17 residues. V was cut by 4 bases and J by 10 bases, with 26 bases left in between. Germline CDR1 LGHDT, CDR2 YNNKEL (reference sequence). The CDR3 nucleotides are TGTGCCAGCAGCCCAACCTCGTCCGGGACCAGACCCTATATTCAGTACTTC. Translated, it gives CASSPTSSGTRPYIQYF.